This TCR beta chain was captured by sequencing in a study of CD8+ T cells in alopecia areata. Germline values: CDR1 SQVTM, CDR2 ANQGSEA. The CDR3 has 11 residues. TCR sequencing used cDNA made by reverse transcription of extracted RNA. Measured with immunoSEQ multiplex PCR; TCRdb has only the in-frame clones, and not every one. The table lists 150,000 to 200,000 clones, about 72% of them singletons. This clone has more than one count but fewer than ten. A junction end diverges from the germline sequence, so it may reflect a read error. This TCR came from a human donor with alopecia areata. The sequencing used CD8+ T cells sorted from blood, collected at week 0. The V and J genes are TRBV29-1 and TRBJ2-7, with no clear D. CDR3 sequence reads: CSVEVGPASVF. DNA of the CDR3: TGCAGCGTTGAAGTTGGCCCGGCTTCGGTCTTC.